Included here is one T cell receptor (beta chain) sequence, with context. The target of this receptor is not known. Base-call qualities are not available, and no considerably larger clone is one nucleotide away. The sample originates from a study of shared clonotypes between healthy human individuals (dated by TCRdb to about 2020). Looking at the study overall: The cohort included three men and a couple of women between 18 and 49 years of age. For each donor, three plates each were used for CD4 naive and CD4 memory, two plates were used for CD8 naive, and one plate was used for CD8 memory. Blood TCR repertoires of five healthy adults were deeply sequenced to estimate repertoire size and the extent of clonotype sharing between individuals. Libraries were prepared and TCR repertoires were sequenced by different laboratories using diverse techniques, in order to increase sequencing depth and limit assay-specific biases. Each donor's leukapheresis produced roughly between roughly 0.85 and 10 billion PBMCs. What the authors observed across the whole study: Based on pairwise subsampling, the degree of clonotype sharing among donors was expected to be affected by sequencing depth. The genetic and exposure-history diversity represented was limited by the small number of donors. Clonotypes shared by all four sorted-subset donors showed higher generation probabilities than non-shared clonotypes. Even with the large sequencing depth, rarefaction of the sorted-subset datasets indicated that sequencing was incomplete. Sharing across a handful of donors was observed for about 5% of naive CD4, less than 4% of naive CD8, 2.3% of memory CD4, and roughly 0.4% of memory CD8 clonotypes. Sampling was restricted to blood, and TCR repertoires in tissue are likely to differ from TCR repertoires in blood. Estimated clonotype richness was generally larger for naive than for memory subsets.

CD8 naive samples were obtained by positive selection for CCR7 among CD45RO-negative cells, yielding a CD45RA+CCR7+ population from which TemRA cells were excluded. The donors were healthy, HIV-negative adults who had no recently reported acute infections or vaccinations. Every donor was a Caucasian adult residing in Nashville, Tennessee, USA. Blood was obtained by leukapheresis, after which PBMCs were separated by Ficoll-Histopaque density gradient centrifugation and cryopreserved in liquid nitrogen vapor phase. Analytical flow cytometry was used to check the purity and quantity of each magnetically sorted T cell population. From each sorted fraction, genomic DNA was isolated and quantified by UV absorbance on a Nanodrop 2000c. From a lookup of the germline V gene, CDR1 and CDR2 are MDHEN and SYDVKM. V is pruned by 3 bases and J by 6 bases, leaving 5 bases of the junction without a gene match. Measured from the cysteine to the phenylalanine, the CDR3 is 16 residues long. Kept here is only the CDR3 DNA, which spans 48 bases and is read in frame from base 1.

TCR CDR3 regions were amplified from genomic DNA by multiplex PCR using the deep immunoSEQ assay. Extracted genomic DNA from each cell subset was spread evenly across all wells of several immunoSEQ 96-well plates, with each plate serving as a replicate. For sorted subsets, approximately 0.2 ug of genomic DNA, equivalent to roughly 30,000 T cell genomes, went into each replicate PCR. Purified libraries were quantified with a Qubit 3.0 fluorometer, sized on a Bioanalyzer 2100, and re-quantified with the KAPA Library Quantification kit. Every immunoSEQ 96-well plate was sequenced on a separate single-read 150-cycle Illumina NextSeq 550 flow cell. The authors' analysis ran thus. The immunoSEQ output contained only junctional sequences without quality scores, so filtering could not match that applied to full-length reads. Sequences were annotated with PyIR, a Python wrapper for IgBLAST v1.9, and V/J genes and CDR3 were assigned using IMGT germline references. Reads were filtered out if the reads had weak V/J assignments (E-value above 1e-6), no CDR3, stop codons, out-of-frame junctions, or ambiguous translated residues. V3J clonotypes were defined by identical inferred V gene, J gene, and CDR3 amino acid sequence. To compute the percentage overlap between repertoires, the number of shared unique clonotypes was divided by the size of the smaller repertoire. Repertoire richness was assessed with RTK rarefaction, the Chao1 estimator, and Recon v2.1 estimates of unobserved clonotypes. Generation probabilities were computed with OLGA for all TCRbeta clonotypes obtained by the gDNA method from several donors. TCRdb limited this immuneACCESS table to in-frame rearrangements with V and J called. A share of clones is missing; checked studies link under half to unresolved V genes, and the rest is unexplained. V, J and clone size were drawn from that table, and D and trimming were deduced from the DNA. The sample data list roughly 650,000 clones, and 90% to 97% of these were observed just once. Less than 0.13% of the sample lies in the top ten.

The sequenced sample was naive CD8+ T cells sorted from blood. Explained via the paper, the cell subset or site label denotes: CD45RA+CCR7+. The source is a woman in her thirties in good health. The rearranged segments are TRBV28 and TRBJ2-2, and TRBD2 aligns with 12 junction nucleotides. CDR3 region: CASSFILAGGSGELFF. The nucleotides are TGTGCCAGCAGTTTTATACTAGCGGGAGGTTCCGGGGAGCTGTTTTTT.